The 14 T cell receptor beta chains below come from one sample, sequenced in a study of regulatory T cells in long-lasting Graves disease. Sample time point: newly diagnosed GD, antithyroid drugs for less than 3 months. PBMCs provided the RNA from which the TCR library was made. Construction of TCR beta libraries relied on iRepertoire HTBI primers and on Arm-PCR targeting CDR3 regions. In TCRdb, the multiplex PCR reads were re-called with MiXCR into one record per CDR3 protein. The table lists 400,000 to 500,000 distinct CDR3 sequences, about a sixth of them singletons. These records were also assigned to another study, of T cells in Graves' hyperthyroidism and ophthalmopathy.

Sample: peripheral blood mononuclear cells (PBMCs), taken at new diagnosis, from a patient treated with antithyroid drugs. Source of these receptors: a woman between 18 and 29 years old with Graves disease.

This clonotype was seen at least ten times. The V call is TRBV6-1, the J call TRBJ2-5; 8 nucleotides line up with TRBD2. The CDR3 contains 14 residues. Germline V CDR1 and CDR2: MNHNS, SASEGT. Trimming removed 5 bases from V and 2 bases from J; junction bases left unmatched: 4. The CDR3 protein is CASSTTSGQETQYF. The CDR3 nucleotides are TGTGCCAGCAGTACTACTAGCGGACAAGAGACCCAGTACTTC.

In DNA, the CDR3 is TGTGCCTGGAGGGGGGGCAGACTAGCCACAACTAATGAAAAACTGTTTTTT. Amino acid sequence: CAWRGGRLATTNEKLFF. This chain uses TRBV30 with TRBJ1-4; maybe TRBD1 (6 bases). CDR1 and CDR2 (germline): GTSNPN, SVGIG (reference sequence). The V gene lost 3 bases and the J gene lost 0 bases, with 17 bases spanning the gap. The CDR3 sequence is 17 residues long. The whole variable domain, filled in from reference TRBV30 and TRBJ1-4, reads SQTIHQWPATLVQPVGSPLSLECTVEGTSNPNLYWYRQAAGRGLQLLFYSVGIGQISSEVPQNLSASRPQDRQFILSSKKLLLSDSGFYLCAWRGGRLATTNEKLFFGSGTQLSVL.

This clonotype was detected a few times. This chain uses TRBV7-9 with TRBJ2-7; D is tentatively TRBD1 or TRBD2 (5 bases each). CDR3 length: 13 residues. Trimming stripped 2 bases from V and 13 bases from J, with 18 bases between. Germline V CDR1 and CDR2: SEHNR, FQNEAQ (reference sequence). In DNA, the CDR3 is TGTGCCAGCAGCTTAATAACAGGCGGAGGCGTTTACTTC. This codes for CASSLITGGGVYF.

This clonotype was seen a few times. One junction end does not reproduce the germline sequence, and a read error may be involved. The chain couples TRBV5-1 to TRBJ2-7; no reliable D call. The germline V gene encodes CDR1 SGHRS and CDR2 YFSETQ. The CDR3 is 15 residues long. CDR3 sequence: CAGSLVSTSTYEQYF. The CDR3 nucleotides are TGCGCCGGCAGCTTGGTCTCCACAAGCACCTACGAGCAGTACTTC.

This clonotype was detected many times. The chain employs TRBV6-2 or TRBV6-3 and TRBJ2-3, with 15 bases lining up with TRBD2. The CDR3 covers 19 residues. Trimming removed 5 bases from V and 2 bases from J; junction bases left unmatched: 11. Germline CDR1 and CDR2: MNHEY and SVGEGT. CDR3 amino acids: CASSEGLAGGPGYTDTQYF. The CDR3 nucleotides are TGTGCCAGCAGTGAAGGACTAGCGGGAGGGCCGGGTTACACAGATACGCAGTATTTT.

The CDR3 nucleotides read TGCAGTGCTGAGAGCGGGAGGGCCGGGGATACGCAGTATTTT. It specifies CSAESGRAGDTQYF. J is TRBJ2-3 and V is TRBV20-1; 10 bases fit TRBD2. V was clipped by 5 bases and J by 6 bases; unmatched bases: 8. Germline V gives CDR1 DFQATT, CDR2 SNEGSKA (reference sequence). The CDR3 is made up of 14 amino acids.

The rearrangement joins TRBV10-3 to TRBJ2-1; possible D gene TRBD2, 6 bases. The CDR3 totals 13 residues. V dropped 10 bases and J dropped 7 bases, with 17 bases sitting between them. Germline assignment: CDR1 ENHRY and CDR2 SYGVKD. In DNA, the CDR3 is TGTGCCACCCGGACTTTGGAGGGGAATGAGCAGTTCTTC. Protein sequence: CATRTLEGNEQFF.

This clonotype turned up a few times. V and J are TRBV10-2 and TRBJ2-3, with 7 bases aligning to TRBD2. Germline loops: CDR1 WSHSY, CDR2 SAAADI. The CDR3 has 15 amino acids. After removal of 2 bases from V and 3 bases from J, the junction contained 5 bases not matched to a gene. The chain's CDR3 is CASSEVASGTDTQYF. CDR3 nucleotide sequence: TGCGCCAGCAGTGAGGTGGCTAGCGGAACAGATACGCAGTATTTT.

The chain combines TRBV28 with TRBJ1-2; D is unresolved. CDR1 is MDHEN and CDR2 is SYDVKM in the germline V gene. Trimming pared 8 bases from V and 1 base from J, leaving 8 bases between. CDR3 length equals 12 residues. The CDR3 region is CASANVNYGYTF. CDR3 nucleotides: TGTGCCAGCGCCAACGTTAACTATGGCTACACCTTC.

A note on this clonotype: Here the CDR3 omits its conserved ending phenylalanine or tryptophan, so a read error is the likely source. V and J are TRBV5-1 and TRBJ2-2; the D is unclear. The CDR3 runs to 14 residues. The germline V and J ends were trimmed by 10 bases and 5 bases, with 18 bases remaining between them. Germline CDR1 reads SGHRS; CDR2 reads YFSETQ. The CDR3 region is CACQRGVVTGELFL. The CDR3 coding sequence is TGCGCCTGCCAACGTGGGGTCGTGACCGGGGAGCTGTTTCTT.

This clonotype came up many times. The rearrangement links TRBV2 to TRBJ2-5; TRBD2 aligns across 8 bases. From germline, CDR1 is SNHLY and CDR2 FYNNEI. The CDR3 loop spans 15 amino acids. V dropped 2 bases and J dropped 4; count of bases not matched to a gene: 6. The CDR3 nucleotides read TGTGCCAGCAGTGAAACGGGAGGGTGGGGAGAGACCCAGTACTTC. Residues: CASSETGGWGETQYF. The complete variable domain, with remaining parts taken from reference TRBV2 and TRBJ2-5, reads EPEVTQTPSHQVTQMGQEVILRCVPISNHLYFYWYRQILGQKVEFLVSFYNNEISEKSEIFDDQFSVERPDGSNFTLKIRSTKLEDSAMYFCASSETGGWGETQYFGPGTRLLVL.

This clonotype was seen repeatedly, ten times or more. The chain employs TRBV11-2 and TRBJ2-3; the D gene is possibly TRBD2 (5 bases). CDR3 length equals 15 residues. The V and J ends lost 7 bases and 0 bases respectively, with 14 bases between them. CDR1 SGHAT and CDR2 FQNNGV come from the germline V gene. CDR3 region: CASTLRGESTDTQYF. CDR3 nucleotide sequence: TGTGCCAGCACCCTCCGTGGGGAGAGCACAGATACGCAGTATTTT. Full variable domain (missing parts from reference TRBV11-2 and TRBJ2-3): EAGVAQSPRYKIIEKRQSVAFWCNPISGHATLYWYQQILGQGPKLLIQFQNNGVVDDSQLPKDRFSAERLKGVDSTLKIQPAKLEDSAVYLCASTLRGESTDTQYFGPGTRLTVL.

The sample holds one count of this clonotype. A much more abundant neighbour one base away suggests this may be a read error. The J gene is TRBJ2-7, the V gene TRBV29-1; 10 nucleotides agree with TRBD1. CDR1 SQVTM and CDR2 ANQGSEA come from the germline V gene. This CDR3 comprises 18 residues. CDR3 sequence reads: CSVRNPLRGTGEDYGQYF. CDR3 sequence (DNA): TGCAGCGTGCGGAACCCCTTAAGAGGGACAGGGGAAGACTACGGGCAGTACTTC.

On this clonotype itself: One end of the junction is discordant with germline, which a read error may explain. The chain has TRBV18 and TRBJ1-1; D remains ambiguous. Germline values: CDR1 KGHSH, CDR2 LQKENI. There are 12 residues in the CDR3. In DNA, the CDR3 is TGTGCCAGCTCACACAGTAACACTGAAGCTTCCTTT. Its translation is CASSHSNTEASF. Combining the CDR3 with reference TRBV18 and TRBJ1-1 gives the whole variable domain NAGVMQNPRHLVRRRGQEARLRCSPMKGHSHVYWYRQLPEEGLKFMVYLQKENIIDESGMPKERFSAEFPKEGPSILRIQQVVRGDSAAYFCASSHSNTEASFGQGTRLTVV.